This section outlines one T cell receptor (beta chain) sequence together with its context. Its antigen remains unknown. The data originate from a study of shared clonotypes between healthy human individuals. Findings of the study overall: Naive subsets, compared against memory subsets, generally had larger estimated richness values. Sampling involved blood alone; tissue repertoires likely differ.

V was clipped by 3 bases and J by 2 bases, with 9 bases between them. The CDR3 extends over 14 amino acids. Germline V gene data show CDR1 as SGHTA and CDR2 as FQGNSA. Splitting of CD4+ cells produced CD45RA+ naive and CD45RA-negative memory subsets. The repertoire was sequenced with immunoSEQ multiplex PCR; TCRdb's copy has only in-frame clones and lacks some. The sample carries over 850,000 clones, 75% to 85% recorded once. The TCR comes from a young man in good health. Some clones in this sample may be carry-over from other donors' samples. Sequencing was performed on memory CD4+ T cells from PBMCs. Subset indicated: CD45RA-negative fraction. This chain joins TRBV7-2 and TRBJ2-3, with unresolved D. In DNA, the CDR3 is TGTGCCAGCAGCTTTACCAGAGACACAGATACGCAGTATTTT. Translation: CASSFTRDTDTQYF. Full variable domain (outside the CDR3, taken from reference TRBV7-2 and TRBJ2-3): GAGVSQSPSNKVTEKGKDVELRCDPISGHTALYWYRQSLGQGLEFLIYFQGNSAPDKSGLPSDRFSAERTGGSVSTLTIQRTQQEDSAVYLCASSFTRDTDTQYFGPGTRLTVL.